This is a list of T cell receptor beta chains from one sample in a study of shared clonotypes between healthy human individuals. Clones were read by immunoSEQ multiplex PCR, and TCRdb kept only the in-frame ones, dropping some. Of 900,000 to 1,200,000 clones in the sample, approximately 78% were seen once. The sequenced sample consisted of memory CD4+ T cells from PBMCs. These receptors were collected from a man aged 18 to 30 in good health. Some clones in this sample may be carry-over from other donors' samples. Each CDR3 is given with its conserved first and last residue. Each record gives: D gene, J gene, clone size, V gene, CDR3 protein, CDR3 DNA. D genes are given only for firm matches. Rows may omit the clone size; those that give it use once, few, many or a size class.

>.|TRBJ1-1|.|TRBV9
CASSVDQDPNTEAFF
TGTGCCAGCAGCGTAGATCAGGATCCGAACACTGAAGCTTTCTTT
>TRBD1|TRBJ2-5|.|TRBV5-1
CASSRTGDSLETQYF
TGCGCCAGCAGCCGGACAGGCGATTCCCTAGAGACCCAGTACTTC
>.|TRBJ2-2|few|TRBV4-2
CASSQNPTIPGELFF
TGTGCCAGCAGCCAAAACCCCACCATTCCCGGGGAGCTGTTTTTT
>TRBD2|TRBJ2-5|.|TRBV4-2
CASSQAFGSSGGMYQETQYF
TGTGCCAGCAGCCAAGCGTTTGGTAGTAGCGGGGGGATGTACCAAGAGACCCAGTACTTC
>TRBD2|TRBJ2-1|.|TRBV28
CASSPGGAESYNEQFF
TGTGCCAGCAGTCCCGGGGGGGCGGAATCCTACAATGAGCAGTTCTTC
>.|TRBJ2-3|.|TRBV7-9
CATRGRSSTDTQYF
TGTGCCACCCGAGGGAGGAGTTCCACAGATACGCAGTATTTT
>.|TRBJ2-7|.|TRBV5-4
CASSSRGRGLQYF
TGTGCCAGCAGCTCCCGGGGGAGAGGTTTACAGTACTTC
>.|TRBJ1-1|.|TRBV10-1
CASSALQGGSTEAFF
TGCGCCAGCAGTGCCCTTCAAGGTGGGAGCACTGAAGCTTTCTTT
>.|TRBJ2-1|.|TRBV5-1
CASSIDNRVTYNEQFF
TGCGCCAGCAGCATAGATAACAGGGTAACCTACAATGAGCAGTTCTTC
>.|TRBJ2-2|many|TRBV5-6
CASSLSVPGELFF
TGTGCCAGCAGCTTGTCAGTCCCCGGGGAGCTGTTTTTT
>TRBD2|TRBJ2-3|once|TRBV4-3
CASSQDTSGFTDTQYF
TGCGCCAGCAGCCAAGATACTAGCGGGTTCACAGATACGCAGTATTTT
>TRBD2|TRBJ2-3|.|TRBV11-2
CASRPAGGGADTQYF
TGTGCCAGCAGGCCAGCGGGAGGGGGCGCAGATACGCAGTATTTT
>.|TRBJ2-7|few|TRBV14
CASSPQAPYEQYF
TGTGCCAGCAGCCCTCAGGCTCCCTACGAGCAGTACTTC
>.|TRBJ1-1|.|TRBV5-6
CASSLTFGSQRLMNTEAFF
TGTGCCAGCAGCCTTACTTTTGGGTCGCAGAGACTCATGAACACTGAAGCTTTCTTT
>.|TRBJ1-5|.|TRBV2
CASSEGTAHQPQHF
TGTGCCAGCAGTGAAGGTACGGCTCATCAGCCCCAGCATTTT
>.|TRBJ2-6|.|TRBV10-1
CASSPGISGANVLTF
TGCGCCAGCTCTCCCGGGATCTCTGGGGCCAACGTCCTGACTTTC
>TRBD2|TRBJ2-5|.|TRBV11-2
CASSVGLAVLQETQYF
TGTGCCAGCAGCGTGGGACTAGCGGTACTCCAAGAGACCCAGTACTTC
>.|TRBJ1-5|.|TRBV28
CASMIPNQPQHF
TGTGCCAGCATGATCCCTAATCAGCCCCAGCATTTT
>.|TRBJ2-3|.|TRBV29-1
CSVGRWGGGLDTQYF
TGCAGCGTTGGGAGGTGGGGAGGGGGGCTAGATACGCAGTATTTT
>TRBD1|TRBJ2-7|.|TRBV29-1
CSVEDRTGPYEQYF
TGCAGCGTCGAAGATCGGACAGGGCCATACGAGCAGTACTTC
>.|TRBJ1-5|once|TRBV28
CASTTGGLYSNQPQHF
TGTGCCAGCACCACCGGGGGGCTGTATAGCAATCAGCCCCAGCATTTT
>TRBD1|TRBJ1-5|.|TRBV19
CASRGQRRNQPQHF
TGTGCCAGTAGGGGACAGAGGAGAAATCAGCCCCAGCATTTT
>.|TRBJ1-5|.|TRBV4-1
CASSQDPASVGQPQHF
TGCGCCAGCAGCCAAGATCCCGCCAGCGTTGGGCAGCCCCAGCATTTT
>.|TRBJ2-3|.|TRBV5-1
CASSLLGAGEGDTQYF
TGCGCCAGCAGCTTGCTGGGGGCGGGAGAGGGAGATACGCAGTATTTT
>.|TRBJ1-4|.|TRBV28
CASSPAGRGEKLFF
TGTGCCAGCAGTCCAGCGGGGAGAGGTGAAAAACTGTTTTTT
>TRBD2|TRBJ2-3|few|TRBV7-9
CASSLVYLAGASDTQYF
TGTGCCAGCAGCTTAGTGTACCTAGCGGGAGCATCAGATACGCAGTATTTT
>TRBD1|TRBJ1-1|.|TRBV5-4
CASTPAGQGNTEAFF
TGTGCCAGCACCCCTGCGGGACAGGGGAACACTGAAGCTTTCTTT
>.|TRBJ2-1|.|TRBV18
CASSSRGHSSYNEQFF
TGTGCCAGCTCATCCCGGGGCCATAGCTCCTACAATGAGCAGTTCTTC
>TRBD2|TRBJ2-1|.|TRBV7-3
CASSPGGLAGYSYNEQFF
TGTGCCAGCAGCCCAGGGGGACTAGCGGGGTACTCCTACAATGAGCAGTTCTTC
>.|TRBJ1-1|.|TRBV7-9
CASSFYLNTEAFF
TGTGCCAGCAGCTTCTACCTGAACACTGAAGCTTTCTTT
>TRBD1|TRBJ1-2|few|TRBV28
CASRTGEYGYTF
TGTGCCAGCAGGACAGGGGAGTACGGCTACACCTTC
>TRBD2|TRBJ2-5|.|TRBV7-2
CASRALADQETQYF
TGTGCCAGCAGAGCGCTAGCGGACCAAGAGACCCAGTACTTC
>.|TRBJ1-2|.|TRBV18
CASSPESNYGYTF
TGTGCCAGCTCACCAGAGTCTAACTATGGCTACACCTTC